This is a list of T cell receptor beta chains from one sample in a study of T cell responses to AZD1222 COVID-19 vaccine. The method was immunoSEQ multiplex PCR; TCRdb's version includes in-frame clones alone and lacks a portion of them. The sample carries more than 85,000 clones, around 90% recorded once. The sequenced sample was peripheral blood, obtained on day 0 of MenACWY control vaccination. The receptors stem from an adult in good health. CDR3s include the opening cysteine and the closing phenylalanine or tryptophan. The D gene is left open where the match is weak. Not every row has a clone size; where given, it reads once, few, many or a size class.

d_call	j_call	cdr3_length	v_call	clone_size	cdr3_nt	cdr3_aa
.	TRBJ1-2	14	TRBV2	few	TGTGCCAGCAGTGAGGTCAGGGTGTCTCAAGGCTACACCTTC	CASSEVRVSQGYTF
TRBD1	TRBJ2-1	16	TRBV28	.	TGTGCCAGCAGTTTGGGGGGGGACAGGGGATACAATGAGCAGTTCTTC	CASSLGGDRGYNEQFF
.	TRBJ1-6	19	TRBV9	.	TGTGCCAGCAGCTACACCTTAACCCGACAGGACCCTTATAATTCACCCCTCCACTTT	CASSYTLTRQDPYNSPLHF
.	TRBJ2-5	15	TRBV7-9	few	TGTGCCAGCAGCTCTGGAACGCAGTCCGGGGAGACCCAGTACTTC	CASSSGTQSGETQYF
TRBD2	TRBJ2-1	14	TRBV7-9	.	TGTGCCAGCAGCGCCCCCGGGGGGGATCGGGCGCAGTTCTTC	CASSAPGGDRAQFF
TRBD1	TRBJ1-6	14	TRBV6-2/TRBV6-3	.	TGTGCCAGCAGTCCCGGGACAGAGAATTCACCCCTCCACTTT	CASSPGTENSPLHF
.	TRBJ1-6	16	TRBV7-9	.	TGTGCCAGCAGCCCGGATCGGTTAGGAGTAAATTCACCCCTCCACTTT	CASSPDRLGVNSPLHF
.	TRBJ1-1	16	TRBV7-2	.	TGTGCCAGCAGCTTAGGGGCCCCCGGGCGGGGCACTGAAGCTTTCTTT	CASSLGAPGRGTEAFF
TRBD1	TRBJ2-2	16	TRBV28	.	TGTGCCAGCAGTCCATGGGGGACAGGGGCTGACGGGGAGCTGTTTTTT	CASSPWGTGADGELFF
.	TRBJ1-2	13	TRBV23-1	.	TGCGCCAGCCGTCTCCTCTCCTACTATGGCTACACCTTC	CASRLLSYYGYTF
.	TRBJ2-1	16	TRBV9	.	TGTGCCAGCAGCGGATCTCTACTATCCTCCTACAATGAGCAGTTCTTC	CASSGSLLSSYNEQFF
.	TRBJ1-2	12	TRBV19	.	TGTGCCAGTAGTCCAGGACAATATGGCTACACCTTC	CASSPGQYGYTF
.	TRBJ1-1	14	TRBV28	few	TGTGCCAGCAGTTTGATCGCCAGCAACACTGAAGCTTTCTTT	CASSLIASNTEAFF
.	TRBJ2-2	15	TRBV5-1	.	TGCGCCAGCAGCCTCCCTAGGGGGAACACCGGGGAGCTGTTTTTT	CASSLPRGNTGELFF
TRBD1	TRBJ2-2	15	TRBV10-3	.	TGTGCCATCAGCGAACCAGGGGGCGACACCGGGGAGCTGTTTTTT	CAISEPGGDTGELFF